The 11 T cell receptor beta chains reported below all come from one sample, sequenced in a study of T cells in Graves' hyperthyroidism and ophthalmopathy. Template material for amplifying TCR beta CDR3 regions consisted of RNA transcripts. The primer set for the first-round RT-PCR of the TCR CDR3 was HTBI. TCRdb re-called the multiplex PCR reads through MiXCR, storing one row per CDR3 protein. The profile covers more than 550,000 distinct CDR3 sequences, with around 20% appearing a single time and 16% taken by the ten largest. Sample: blood. These receptors were collected from a woman in her fifties or sixties with Graves' hyperthyroidism that later progressed to Graves' ophthalmopathy.

This clonotype was counted between two and nine times. The chain has TRBV2 and TRBJ1-5, with D possibly being TRBD1 (5 bases). The CDR3 contains 15 residues. Germline CDR1 reads SNHLY; CDR2 reads FYNNEI. V was trimmed by 7 bases and J by 7 bases, leaving 20 bases between them. CDR3 DNA sequence: TGTGCCAGCAACGGGATGTCGGGGCGGGTACAGCCCCAGCATTTT. Protein sequence: CASNGMSGRVQPQHF.

The rearrangement uses TRBV30 and TRBJ1-5; D not resolved. This CDR3 contains 13 residues. Trimming left V 8 bases short and J 0 bases short, with 11 bases between. CDR1 GTSNPN and CDR2 SVGIG come from the germline V gene (reference sequence). CDR3 sequence reads: CAGPDYSNQPQHF. The CDR3 bases are TGTGCCGGACCAGATTATAGCAATCAGCCCCAGCATTTT. The full variable domain, in which reference TRBV30 and TRBJ1-5 provide the parts outside the CDR3, is SQTIHQWPATLVQPVGSPLSLECTVEGTSNPNLYWYRQAAGRGLQLLFYSVGIGQISSEVPQNLSASRPQDRQFILSSKKLLLSDSGFYLCAGPDYSNQPQHFGDGTRLSIL.

A few counts support this clonotype. The gene calls are TRBV5-6 and TRBJ1-1; D is undetermined. Germline values: CDR1 SGHDT, CDR2 YYEEEE. V lost 4 bases, J lost 7 bases, and 17 bases lay in between. The CDR3 is 14 residues long. This chain's CDR3 is CASSAGSTWYEAFF. As DNA, the CDR3 is TGTGCCAGCAGCGCGGGGAGTACATGGTATGAAGCTTTCTTT.

The sample holds many counts of this clonotype. This rearrangement joins TRBV3-1 to TRBJ1-4; D is perhaps TRBD1 (5 bases). The CDR3 has 13 amino acids. V lost 6 bases to trimming and J lost 8 bases, with 13 bases between them. The V gene's germline CDR1 is LGHDT and CDR2 YNNKEL (reference sequence). The CDR3 DNA is TGTGCCAGCAGTGCGGGGGGTGTAGAAAAACTGTTTTTT. It encodes CASSAGGVEKLFF. The full variable domain, completed using reference TRBV3-1 and TRBJ1-4, is DTAVSQTPKYLVTQMGNDKSIKCEQNLGHDTMYWYKQDSKKFLKIMFSYNNKELIINETVPNRFSPKSPDKAHLNLHINSLELGDSAVYFCASSAGGVEKLFFGSGTQLSVL.

This clonotype was seen repeatedly, ten times or more. For the CDR3, the DNA is TGTGCCAGCACCCCCCGGCAGGTCGGAAACACCATATATTTT. Its translation: CASTPRQVGNTIYF. The chain has TRBV12-3 or TRBV12-4 and TRBJ1-3; D is undetermined. This CDR3 comprises 14 residues. V lost 7 bases and J 4 bases, leaving 14 bases between the germline ends.

This chain links TRBV5-6 with TRBJ2-5; 12 positions match TRBD1. CDR3 length equals 16 residues. V shed 0 bases and J 5 bases; nucleotides not matched to a gene: 5. Germline lookup yields CDR1 SGHDT and CDR2 YYEEEE. The CDR3 DNA sequence: TGTGCCAGCAGCTTGGTATGGGGACAGGGGGCCGAGACCCAGTACTTC. This gives the protein CASSLVWGQGAETQYF.

The V call is TRBV13, the J call TRBJ2-1, with D unresolved. The V end lost 6 bases, the J end lost 6 bases, and 15 bases lay between the germline ends. The germline V gene has CDR1 PRHDT and CDR2 FYEKMQ (reference sequence). The CDR3 covers 14 residues. Here the CDR3 reads CASSPPSRTNEQFF. The CDR3 DNA sequence: TGTGCCAGCAGTCCACCCTCCCGGACCAATGAGCAGTTCTTC.

At least ten counts were recorded for this clonotype. This chain links TRBV11-2 with TRBJ2-3; D is unresolved. With 2 bases removed from V and 4 bases from J, the gap between germline ends came to 7 bases. Germline V lookup: CDR1 SGHAT, CDR2 FQNNGV. This CDR3 spans 13 amino acids. CDR3 amino acids: CASSLPLSDTQYF. CDR3 DNA sequence: TGTGCCAGCAGCTTACCACTTTCAGATACGCAGTATTTT.

This clonotype has more than one count but fewer than ten. V and J are TRBV14 and TRBJ1-1; no clear D gene. Trimming stripped 0 bases from V and 5 bases from J, with 16 bases between. Germline CDR1 is SGHDN and CDR2 is FVKESK. This CDR3 has 16 amino acids. The CDR3 sequence is CASSQDIWTDGTEAFF. As DNA, the CDR3 is TGTGCCAGCAGCCAAGATATCTGGACGGATGGGACTGAAGCTTTCTTT.

This clonotype was found a few times. The chain couples TRBV20-1 to TRBJ2-5, with TRBD1 matching over 9 bases. This CDR3 spans 16 amino acids. J gave up 5 bases and V 0 bases, and 10 bases lay outside the gene matches. Germline assignment: CDR1 DFQATT and CDR2 SNEGSKA (reference sequence). CDR3 DNA: TGCAGTGCTAGAGACCACGGGCAGGGGACAGGGGAGACCCAGTACTTC. This translates into CSARDHGQGTGETQYF.

This clonotype was picked up a small number of times. V gene TRBV29-1 combines with J gene TRBJ1-1, with a possible D match to TRBD1 (6 bases). The CDR3 covers 16 residues. The ends were cut back, 6 bases at V and 1 base at J, with 21 bases in the middle. Germline CDR1 SQVTM, CDR2 ANQGSEA. CDR3 sequence reads: CSVPTGPGGRNTEAFF. The CDR3 DNA follows: TGCAGCGTCCCCACCGGCCCCGGGGGCAGGAACACTGAAGCTTTCTTT.